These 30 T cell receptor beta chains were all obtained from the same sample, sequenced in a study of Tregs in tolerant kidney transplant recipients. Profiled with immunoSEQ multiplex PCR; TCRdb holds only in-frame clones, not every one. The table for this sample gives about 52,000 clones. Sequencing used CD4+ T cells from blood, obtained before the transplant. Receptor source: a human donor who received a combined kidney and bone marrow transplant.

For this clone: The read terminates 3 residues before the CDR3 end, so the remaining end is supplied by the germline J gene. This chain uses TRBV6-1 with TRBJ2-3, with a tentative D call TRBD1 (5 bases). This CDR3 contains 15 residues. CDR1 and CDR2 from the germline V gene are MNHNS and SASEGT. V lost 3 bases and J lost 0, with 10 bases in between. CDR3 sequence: CASSEDITSTDTQYF. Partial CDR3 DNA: TGTGCCAGCAGTGAGGACATAACTAGCACAGATACG.

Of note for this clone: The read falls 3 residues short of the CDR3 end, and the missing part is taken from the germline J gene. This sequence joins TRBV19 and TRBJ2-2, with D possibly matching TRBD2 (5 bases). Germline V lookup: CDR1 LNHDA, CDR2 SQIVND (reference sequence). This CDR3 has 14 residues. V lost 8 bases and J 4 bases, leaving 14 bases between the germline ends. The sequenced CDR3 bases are TGTGCCAGTTCCGAGGGTTCGGCCACCGGGGAG. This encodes CASSEGSATGE. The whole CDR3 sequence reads CASSEGSATGELFF.

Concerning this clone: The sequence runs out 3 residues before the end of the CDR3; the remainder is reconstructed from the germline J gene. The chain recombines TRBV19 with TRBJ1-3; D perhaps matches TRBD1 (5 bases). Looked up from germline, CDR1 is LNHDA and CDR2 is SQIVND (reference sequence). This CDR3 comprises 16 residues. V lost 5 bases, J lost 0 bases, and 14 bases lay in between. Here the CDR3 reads CASSFRRQGSGNTIYF. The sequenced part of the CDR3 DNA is TGTGCCAGTAGTTTTCGACGCCAGGGCTCTGGAAACACC.

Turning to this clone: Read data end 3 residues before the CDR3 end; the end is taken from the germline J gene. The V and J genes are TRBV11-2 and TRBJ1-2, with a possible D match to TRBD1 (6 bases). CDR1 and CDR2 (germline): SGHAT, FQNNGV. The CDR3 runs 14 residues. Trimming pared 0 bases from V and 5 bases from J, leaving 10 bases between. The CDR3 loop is CASSLEGQGYGYTF. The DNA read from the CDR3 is TGTGCCAGCAGCTTAGAAGGGCAGGGGTATGGC.

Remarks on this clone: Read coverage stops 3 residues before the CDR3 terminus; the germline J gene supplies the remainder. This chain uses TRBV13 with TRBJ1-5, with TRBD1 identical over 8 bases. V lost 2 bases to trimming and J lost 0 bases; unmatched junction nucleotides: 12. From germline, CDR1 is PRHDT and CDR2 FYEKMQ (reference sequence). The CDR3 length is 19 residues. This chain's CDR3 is CASSLTTGTGVNSNQPQHF. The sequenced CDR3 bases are TGTGCCAGCAGCTTAACGACCGGGACAGGAGTCAATAGCAATCAGCCC.

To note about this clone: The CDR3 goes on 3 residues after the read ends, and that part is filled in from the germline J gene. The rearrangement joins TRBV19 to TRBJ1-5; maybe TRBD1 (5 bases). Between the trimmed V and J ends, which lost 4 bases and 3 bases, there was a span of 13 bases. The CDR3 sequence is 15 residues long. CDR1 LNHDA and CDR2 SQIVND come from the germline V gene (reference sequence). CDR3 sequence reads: CASSKGRQINQPQHF. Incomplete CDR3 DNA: TGTGCCAGTAGTAAAGGGCGACAGATCAATCAGCCC.

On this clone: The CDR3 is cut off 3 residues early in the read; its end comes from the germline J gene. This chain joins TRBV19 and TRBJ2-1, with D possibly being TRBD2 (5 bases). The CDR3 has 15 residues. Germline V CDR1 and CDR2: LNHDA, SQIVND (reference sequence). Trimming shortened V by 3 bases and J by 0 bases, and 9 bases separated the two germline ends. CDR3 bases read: TGTGCCAGTAGTATGGACTTCCTCTCCTACAATGAG. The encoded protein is CASSMDFLSYNE. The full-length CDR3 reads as CASSMDFLSYNEQFF.

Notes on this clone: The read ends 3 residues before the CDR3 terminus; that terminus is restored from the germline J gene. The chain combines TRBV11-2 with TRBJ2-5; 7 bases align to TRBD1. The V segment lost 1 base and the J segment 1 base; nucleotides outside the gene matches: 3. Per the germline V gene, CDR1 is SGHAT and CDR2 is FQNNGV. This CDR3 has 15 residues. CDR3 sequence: CASSLVRGPQETQYF. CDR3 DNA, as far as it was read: TGTGCCAGCAGCTTAGTTAGGGGGCCCCAAGAGACC.

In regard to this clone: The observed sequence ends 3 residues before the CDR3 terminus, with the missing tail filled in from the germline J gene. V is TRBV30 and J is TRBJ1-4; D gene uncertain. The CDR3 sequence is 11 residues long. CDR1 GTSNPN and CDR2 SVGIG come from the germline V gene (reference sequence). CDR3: CAWSVGHKLFF. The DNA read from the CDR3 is TGTGCCTGGAGTGTAGGGCACAAA. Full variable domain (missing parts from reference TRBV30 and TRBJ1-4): SQTIHQWPATLVQPVGSPLSLECTVEGTSNPNLYWYRQAAGRGLQLLFYSVGIGQISSEVPQNLSASRPQDRQFILSSKKLLLSDSGFYLCAWSVGHKLFFGSGTQLSVL.

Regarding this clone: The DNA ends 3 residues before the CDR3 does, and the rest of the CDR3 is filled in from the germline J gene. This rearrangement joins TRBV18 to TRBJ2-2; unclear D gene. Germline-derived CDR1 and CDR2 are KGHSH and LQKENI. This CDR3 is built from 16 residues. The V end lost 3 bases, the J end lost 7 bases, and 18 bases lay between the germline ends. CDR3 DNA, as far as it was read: TGTGCCAGCTCACCCAGCCAGGCCATCAGTGGCGGGGAG. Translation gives CASSPSQAISGGE. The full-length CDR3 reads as CASSPSQAISGGELFF.

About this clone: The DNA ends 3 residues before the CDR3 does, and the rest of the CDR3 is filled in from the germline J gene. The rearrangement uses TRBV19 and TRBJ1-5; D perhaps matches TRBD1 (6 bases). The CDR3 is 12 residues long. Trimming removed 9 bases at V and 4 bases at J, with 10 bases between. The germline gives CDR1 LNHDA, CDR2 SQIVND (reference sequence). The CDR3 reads CASWGQNQPQHF. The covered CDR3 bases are TGTGCCAGCTGGGGGCAGAATCAGCCC.

The CDR3 loop reads CASSLTRATNEKLFF. CDR3 DNA (partial): TGTGCCAGCAGCTTAACCAGGGCAACTAATGAAAAA. The chain joins TRBV11-2 to TRBJ1-4; D perhaps matches TRBD1 (5 bases). The read ends 3 residues early relative to the CDR3; the germline J gene fills the gap. Germline CDR1 SGHAT, CDR2 FQNNGV. The CDR3 spans 15 residues. V was pared by 2 bases and J by 0 bases, with 7 bases between.

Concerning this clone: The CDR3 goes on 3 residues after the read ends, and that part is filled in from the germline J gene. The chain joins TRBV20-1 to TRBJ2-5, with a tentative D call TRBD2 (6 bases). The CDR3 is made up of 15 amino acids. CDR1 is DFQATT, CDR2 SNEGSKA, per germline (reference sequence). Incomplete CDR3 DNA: TGCAGTGCTAGAGATCCTTGGGACTCAGATCTAACC. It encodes CSARDPWDSDLT. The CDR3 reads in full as CSARDPWDSDLTQYF.

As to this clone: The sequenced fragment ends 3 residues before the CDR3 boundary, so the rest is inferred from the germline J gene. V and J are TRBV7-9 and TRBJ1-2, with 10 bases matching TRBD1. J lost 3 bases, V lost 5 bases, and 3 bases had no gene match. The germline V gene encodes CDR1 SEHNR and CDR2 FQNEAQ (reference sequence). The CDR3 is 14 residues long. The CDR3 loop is CASSKDRGDYGYTF. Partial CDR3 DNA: TGTGCCAGCAGCAAGGACAGGGGGGACTATGGC.

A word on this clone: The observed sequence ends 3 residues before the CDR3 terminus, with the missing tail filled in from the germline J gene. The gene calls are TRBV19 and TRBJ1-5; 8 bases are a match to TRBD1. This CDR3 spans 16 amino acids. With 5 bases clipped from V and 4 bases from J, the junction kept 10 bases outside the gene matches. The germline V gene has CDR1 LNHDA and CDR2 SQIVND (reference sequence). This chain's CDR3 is CASSFHRDRQNQPQHF. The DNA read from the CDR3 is TGTGCCAGTAGTTTTCACCGGGACAGGCAAAATCAGCCC.

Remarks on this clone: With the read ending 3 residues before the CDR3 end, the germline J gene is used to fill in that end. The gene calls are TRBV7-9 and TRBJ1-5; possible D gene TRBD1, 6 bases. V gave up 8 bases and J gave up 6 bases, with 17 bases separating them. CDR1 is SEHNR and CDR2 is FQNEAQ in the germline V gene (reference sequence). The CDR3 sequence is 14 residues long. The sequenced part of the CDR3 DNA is TGTGCCAGCGGTCGTCGGGGGGCAGGTCAGCCC. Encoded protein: CASGRRGAGQP. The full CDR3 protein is CASGRRGAGQPQHF.

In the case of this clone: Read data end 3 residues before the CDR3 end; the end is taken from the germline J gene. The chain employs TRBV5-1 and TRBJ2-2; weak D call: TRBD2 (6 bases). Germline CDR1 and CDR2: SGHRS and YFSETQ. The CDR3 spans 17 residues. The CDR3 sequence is CASSLGFGGVANEKLFF. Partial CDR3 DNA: TGCGCCAGCAGCTTGGGGTTCGGGGGAGTAGCTAATGAAAAG.

Incomplete CDR3 DNA: TGTGCCAGCAGCTCCCGGACTAGCGGGGGGCGAGATACG. Translated: CASSSRTSGGRDT. The whole CDR3 sequence is CASSSRTSGGRDTQYF. This sequence joins TRBV7-8 and TRBJ2-3; 14 nucleotides align to TRBD2. The DNA ends 3 residues before the CDR3 does, and the rest of the CDR3 is filled in from the germline J gene. Germline V gene lookup returns CDR1 SGHVS and CDR2 FQNEAQ. The CDR3 has 16 residues. J gave up 5 bases and V 4 bases, and 5 bases lay outside the gene matches.

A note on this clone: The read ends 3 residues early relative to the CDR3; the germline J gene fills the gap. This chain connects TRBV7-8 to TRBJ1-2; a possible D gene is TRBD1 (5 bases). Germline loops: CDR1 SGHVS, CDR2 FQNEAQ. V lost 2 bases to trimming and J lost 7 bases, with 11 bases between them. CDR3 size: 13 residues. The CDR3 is CASSLPGISGYTF. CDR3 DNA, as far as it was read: TGTGCCAGCAGCTTACCAGGGATCTCTGGC.

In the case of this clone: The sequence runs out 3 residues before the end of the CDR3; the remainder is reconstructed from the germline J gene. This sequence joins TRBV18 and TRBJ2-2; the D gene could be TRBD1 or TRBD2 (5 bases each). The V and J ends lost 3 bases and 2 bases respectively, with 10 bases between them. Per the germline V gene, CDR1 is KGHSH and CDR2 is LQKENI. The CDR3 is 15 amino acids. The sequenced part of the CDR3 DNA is TGTGCCAGCTCACCGAGGGGTTCAAACACCGGGGAG. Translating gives CASSPRGSNTGE. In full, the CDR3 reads CASSPRGSNTGELFF. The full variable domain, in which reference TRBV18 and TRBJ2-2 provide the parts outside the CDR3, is NAGVMQNPRHLVRRRGQEARLRCSPMKGHSHVYWYRQLPEEGLKFMVYLQKENIIDESGMPKERFSAEFPKEGPSILRIQQVVRGDSAAYFCASSPRGSNTGELFFGEGSRLTVL.

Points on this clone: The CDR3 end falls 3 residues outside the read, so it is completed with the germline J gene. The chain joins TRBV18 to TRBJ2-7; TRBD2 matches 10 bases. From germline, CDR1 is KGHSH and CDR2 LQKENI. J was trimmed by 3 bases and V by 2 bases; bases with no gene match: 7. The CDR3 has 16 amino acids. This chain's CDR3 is CASSPGLAGEVYEQYF. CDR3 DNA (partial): TGTGCCAGCTCACCAGGTCTAGCGGGGGAGGTCTACGAG.

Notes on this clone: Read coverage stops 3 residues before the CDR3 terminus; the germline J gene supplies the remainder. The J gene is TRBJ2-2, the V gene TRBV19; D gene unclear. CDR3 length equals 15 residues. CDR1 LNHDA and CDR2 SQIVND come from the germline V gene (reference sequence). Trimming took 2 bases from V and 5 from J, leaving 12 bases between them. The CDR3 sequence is CASSIITTTTGELFF. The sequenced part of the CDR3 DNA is TGTGCCAGTAGTATAATCACTACAACTACCGGGGAG.

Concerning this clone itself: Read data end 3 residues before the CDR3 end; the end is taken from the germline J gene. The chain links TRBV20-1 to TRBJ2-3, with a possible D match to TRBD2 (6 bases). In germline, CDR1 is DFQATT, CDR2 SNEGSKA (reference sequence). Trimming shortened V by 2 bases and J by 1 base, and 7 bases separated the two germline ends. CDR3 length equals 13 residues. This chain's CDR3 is CSARPSGTDTQYF. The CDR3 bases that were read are TGCAGTGCTAGACCTAGCGGCACAGATACG.

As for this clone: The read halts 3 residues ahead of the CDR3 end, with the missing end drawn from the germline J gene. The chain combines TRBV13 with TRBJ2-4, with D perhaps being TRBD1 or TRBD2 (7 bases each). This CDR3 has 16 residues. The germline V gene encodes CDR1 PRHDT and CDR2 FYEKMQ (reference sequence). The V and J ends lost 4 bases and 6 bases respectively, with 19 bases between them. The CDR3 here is CASSSREGAPLNIQYF. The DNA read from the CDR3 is TGTGCCAGCAGCTCCAGGGAGGGGGCTCCACTAAACATT.

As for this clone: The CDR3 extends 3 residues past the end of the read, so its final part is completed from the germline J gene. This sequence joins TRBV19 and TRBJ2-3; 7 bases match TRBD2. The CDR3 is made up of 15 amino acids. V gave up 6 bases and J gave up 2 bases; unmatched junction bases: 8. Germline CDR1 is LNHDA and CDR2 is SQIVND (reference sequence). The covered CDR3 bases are TGTGCCAGTAGACGAACGCTAGCGGCCACAGATACG. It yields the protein CASRRTLAATDT. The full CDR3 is CASRRTLAATDTQYF. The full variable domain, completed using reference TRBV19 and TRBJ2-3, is DGGITQSPKYLFRKEGQNVTLSCEQNLNHDAMYWYRQDPGQGLRLIYYSQIVNDFQKGDIAEGYSVSREKKESFPLTVTSAQKNPTAFYLCASRRTLAATDTQYFGPGTRLTVL.

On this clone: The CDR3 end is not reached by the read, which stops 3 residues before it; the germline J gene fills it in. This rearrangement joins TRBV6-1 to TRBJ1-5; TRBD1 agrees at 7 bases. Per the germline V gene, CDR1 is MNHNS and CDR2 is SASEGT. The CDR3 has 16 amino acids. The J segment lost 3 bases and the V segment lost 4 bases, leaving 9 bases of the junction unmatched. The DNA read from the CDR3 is TGTGCCAGCAGTGGGATCATTGACAGGGACAATCAGCCC. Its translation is CASSGIIDRDNQP. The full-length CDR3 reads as CASSGIIDRDNQPQHF.

CDR3 DNA, as far as it was read: TGTGCCAGCAGTTGGACAGGGACAGGGGCCTACGAG. It codes for CASSWTGTGAYE. The full CDR3 is CASSWTGTGAYEQYF. This chain links TRBV6-2 or TRBV6-3 with TRBJ2-7; 10 bases line up with TRBD1. Coverage ceases 3 residues before the CDR3 finishes, and the germline J gene fills in the end. The CDR3 is 15 residues long. The ends lost 4 bases at V and 2 bases at J; junction bases unmatched: 5. The V gene's germline CDR1 is MNHEY and CDR2 SVGEGT.

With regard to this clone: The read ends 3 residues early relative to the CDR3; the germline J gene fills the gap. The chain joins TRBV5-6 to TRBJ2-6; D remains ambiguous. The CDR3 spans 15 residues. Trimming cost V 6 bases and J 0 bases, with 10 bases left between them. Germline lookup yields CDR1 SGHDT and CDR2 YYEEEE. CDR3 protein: CASTPIVSGANVLTF. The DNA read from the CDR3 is TGTGCCAGCACCCCCATTGTCTCTGGGGCCAACGTC.

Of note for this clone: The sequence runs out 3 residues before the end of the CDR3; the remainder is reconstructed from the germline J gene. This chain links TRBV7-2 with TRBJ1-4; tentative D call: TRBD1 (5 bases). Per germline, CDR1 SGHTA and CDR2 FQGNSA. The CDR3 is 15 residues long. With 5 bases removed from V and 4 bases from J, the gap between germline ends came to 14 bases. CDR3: CASSPETGNNEKLFF. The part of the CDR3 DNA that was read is TGTGCCAGCAGCCCAGAAACAGGAAATAATGAAAAA.

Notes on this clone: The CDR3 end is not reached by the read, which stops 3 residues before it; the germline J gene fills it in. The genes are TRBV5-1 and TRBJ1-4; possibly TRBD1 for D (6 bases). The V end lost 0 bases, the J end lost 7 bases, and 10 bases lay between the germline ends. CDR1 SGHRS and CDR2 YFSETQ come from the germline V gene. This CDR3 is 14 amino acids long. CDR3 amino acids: CASSLGGQGEKLFF. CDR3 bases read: TGCGCCAGCAGCTTGGGGGGACAAGGTGAAAAA.